This T cell receptor (beta chain) was sequenced for a study of cytomegalovirus exposure and HLA in healthy donors. Study context: Within an early data release were about 80 million unique TCRs drawn from HLA-typed donors. Study-level findings and limits: With later analysis, a missense DCLRE1C variant became linked to TCR beta V- and J-gene trimming.

A multiplex PCR was run with 60 Vbeta primers and 13 Jbeta primers. Assay used: immunoSEQ multiplex PCR; TCRdb lists only in-frame clones, some missing. The sample lists approximately 210,000 clones, around 79% seen once, with roughly 1.9% in the top ten. Points on this clone: Antigen specificity is unknown.

The V segment lost 0 bases and the J segment 2 bases; nucleotides outside the gene matches: 3. This CDR3 comprises 15 residues. Germline CDR1 SGDLS, CDR2 YYNGEE. The receptor's source is a male donor in good health and CMV-seronegative. Sequenced material: PBMCs. The V gene is TRBV9, the J gene TRBJ2-7; 9 nucleotides agree with TRBD2. The CDR3 bases are TGTGCCAGCAGCGTAGCTAGCGGGGCCACCTACGAGCAGTACTTC. This codes for CASSVASGATYEQYF. The full variable domain, completed using reference TRBV9 and TRBJ2-7, is DSGVTQTPKHLITATGQRVTLRCSPRSGDLSVYWYQQSLDQGLQFLIQYYNGEERAKGNILERFSAQQFPDLHSELNLSSLELGDSALYFCASSVASGATYEQYFGPGTRLTVT.